This TCR beta chain was documented in a study of cytomegalovirus exposure and HLA in healthy donors. Study-level information: From 150 million to 200 million T cells, an earlier analysis saw 120 million or so unique TCR beta sequences.

For this clone: The antigen is not known.

General study points: The presence/absence work took it that sequencing depth was about the same across donors. It was reported that TCR beta sequences correctly inferred the HLA-A and HLA-B alleles for most subjects. Certain indistinguishable V segments, among them TRBV6-2 and TRBV6-3, were excluded.

With 60 Vbeta and 13 Jbeta primers, the PCR was carried out. Libraries were prepared by immunoSEQ multiplex PCR; TCRdb keeps only in-frame clonotypes and omits some of them. This sample's table has about 70,000 clones. This CDR3 region has 17 residues. V was clipped by 0 bases and J by 4 bases; unmatched bases: 8. Per the germline V gene, CDR1 is LGHNA and CDR2 is YSLEER. This clonotype was sampled from a female donor in good health and CMV-seropositive. J is TRBJ2-3 and V is TRBV4-3; 9 bases line up with TRBD2. Sequencing used PBMCs. The CDR3 region is CASSQDPSGGNPDTQYF. The CDR3 nucleotides are TGCGCCAGCAGCCAAGATCCCAGCGGGGGGAATCCAGATACGCAGTATTTT.